Below are 18 T cell receptor beta chains sequenced from a single sample in a study of blood T cell repertoires in COVID-19. Here immunoSEQ multiplex PCR was the method, and the copy in TCRdb shows in-frame clones only, minus some. The sample has 55,000 to 75,000 clones, about 87% seen once. Sequenced material: peripheral blood. These receptors came from a human donor with active COVID-19. The donor label of this sample is uncertain.

This clone was counted a single time. The CDR3 bases are TGTGCCAGCAGCTTAGAGCGGGACACTGAAGCTTTCTTT. Translation gives CASSLERDTEAFF. The chain employs TRBV7-9 and TRBJ1-1; D gene unclear. Trimming removed 1 base at V and 3 bases at J, with 6 bases between. The germline V gene has CDR1 SEHNR and CDR2 FQNEAQ (reference sequence). The CDR3 is 13 amino acids.

The chain recombines TRBV21-1 with TRBJ2-1; TRBD2 is taken as the D call from the table, unchecked against the DNA. TRBV21-1 is given as a pseudogene. The CDR3 totals 13 residues. The CDR3 loop is CASSSALAFSPFF. The CDR3 DNA sequence: TGTGCCAGCAGCAGCGCACTAGCGTTCAGCCCGTTCTTC.

DNA for the CDR3: TGTGCCAGTAGTATTCGGACTAGCGGGAGATACAATGAGCAGTTCTTC. It specifies CASSIRTSGRYNEQFF. The rearrangement uses TRBV19 and TRBJ2-1, with 13 bases that match TRBD2. CDR1 and CDR2 from the germline V gene are LNHDA and SQIVND (reference sequence). There are 16 residues in the CDR3. The V gene end was trimmed by 3 bases and the J gene end by 4 bases; junction bases not matched to a gene: 3.

This clone was counted a few times. The V and J genes are TRBV4-3 and TRBJ2-3; 10 bases line up with TRBD2. CDR1 and CDR2 from the germline V gene are LGHNA and YSLEER. The CDR3 sequence is 16 residues long. With V trimmed by 1 base and J by 7 bases, 8 bases remained unmatched. This chain's CDR3 is CASSQVITSGINTQYF. CDR3 nucleotides: TGCGCCAGCAGCCAAGTTATTACTAGCGGGATAAATACGCAGTATTTT.

The CDR3 coding sequence is TGCAGCGTTCAGACAGTCTATAATTCACCCCTCCACTTT. Its translation is CSVQTVYNSPLHF. The chain carries TRBV29-1 and TRBJ1-6, with TRBD1 as a possible D gene (5 bases). V lost 5 bases and J lost 3, with 8 bases in between. The CDR3 consists of 13 residues. CDR1 and CDR2 (germline): SQVTM, ANQGSEA.

This clone appeared a single time. The chain recombines TRBV18 with TRBJ1-2, with 8 bases fitting TRBD1. The CDR3 runs to 16 residues. Germline CDR1 is KGHSH and CDR2 is LQKENI. V trimming: 6 bases; J trimming: 7 bases; junction bases outside the gene matches: 16. In nucleotides, the CDR3 is TGTGCCAGCTCCACACAGGGGGGCGCTGAAAATTTTGGCTACACCTTC. Encoded protein: CASSTQGGAENFGYTF. Looking up the rest from reference TRBV18 and TRBJ1-2 gives the full variable domain: NAGVMQNPRHLVRRRGQEARLRCSPMKGHSHVYWYRQLPEEGLKFMVYLQKENIIDESGMPKERFSAEFPKEGPSILRIQQVVRGDSAAYFCASSTQGGAENFGYTFGSGTRLTVV.

This rearrangement joins TRBV6-5 to TRBJ1-3, with D possibly TRBD1 on 6 matching bases. V dropped 6 bases and J dropped 5 bases, with 8 bases sitting between them. In germline, CDR1 is MNHEY, CDR2 SVGAGI. CDR3 length equals 12 residues. CDR3: CASSDRRNTIYF. CDR3 in DNA: TGTGCCAGCAGCGACAGGCGAAACACCATATATTTT.

This chain connects TRBV5-1 to TRBJ2-1, with a weak D call TRBD2 (7 bases). This CDR3 is 15 amino acids long. Between the trimmed V and J ends, which lost 2 bases and 7 bases, there was a span of 16 bases. The germline gives CDR1 SGHRS, CDR2 YFSETQ. The CDR3: CASSFSGGRPNEQFF. The CDR3 nucleotides are TGCGCCAGCAGCTTCTCGGGGGGCCGGCCGAATGAGCAGTTCTTC. Based on the CDR3 plus reference TRBV5-1 and TRBJ2-1, the full variable domain is KAGVTQTPRYLIKTRGQQVTLSCSPISGHRSVSWYQQTPGQGLQFLFEYFSETQRNKGNFPGRFSGRQFSNSRSEMNVSTLELGDSALYLCASSFSGGRPNEQFFGPGTRLTVL.

The gene calls are TRBV6-2 or TRBV6-3 and TRBJ1-5, with 7 bases identical to TRBD1. The CDR3 sequence is 16 residues long. The trim removed 6 bases at V and 2 bases at J, leaving 10 bases unmatched. Germline V gene data show CDR1 as MNHEY and CDR2 as SVGEGT. CDR3 sequence reads: CASSRTGERGNQPQHF. In DNA, the CDR3 is TGTGCCAGCAGCCGGACAGGCGAGAGAGGCAATCAGCCCCAGCATTTT.

The chain combines TRBV6-5 with TRBJ2-7, with TRBD2 as a possible D gene (6 bases). This CDR3 contains 13 residues. Germline assignment: CDR1 MNHEY and CDR2 SVGAGI. Trimming shortened V by 4 bases and J by 0 bases, and 7 bases separated the two germline ends. DNA for the CDR3: TGTGCCAGCAGTTTGGAGGGCTCCTACGAGCAGTACTTC. The encoded protein is CASSLEGSYEQYF.

This sequence joins TRBV12-3 or TRBV12-4 and TRBJ1-5; D is undetermined. Trimming cost V 3 bases and J 2 bases, with 5 bases left between them. CDR3 length: 13 residues. The CDR3 coding sequence is TGTGCCAGCAGTTTTCCCGGCAATCAGCCCCAGCATTTT. Its protein product is CASSFPGNQPQHF.

This clone was counted once. CDR3 nucleotide sequence: TGTGCCAGCAGCTTAACACAGTTCTACGAGCAGTACTTC. Encoded protein: CASSLTQFYEQYF. The rearrangement uses TRBV7-2 and TRBJ2-7; no clear D. Germline V lookup: CDR1 SGHTA, CDR2 FQGNSA. With 2 bases removed from V and 3 bases from J, the gap between germline ends came to 8 bases. This CDR3 is built from 13 residues.

The J gene is TRBJ2-7, the V gene TRBV27; 8 bases line up with TRBD1. Germline assignment: CDR1 MNHEY and CDR2 SMNVEV (reference sequence). CDR3 size: 15 residues. V lost 4 bases to trimming and J lost 6 bases; unmatched junction nucleotides: 11. Written as DNA, the CDR3 is TGTGCCAGCAGTTCCTCCGGGACAGGATGGCGCGAGCAGTACTTC. Translation gives CASSSSGTGWREQYF.

This chain joins TRBV5-8 and TRBJ1-2; D is uncertain. V shed 1 base and J shed 0 bases, with 13 bases lying between them. The CDR3 sequence is 16 residues long. Germline assignment: CDR1 SGHTS and CDR2 YDEGEE. The CDR3 loop reads CASSLRTPRANYGYTF. CDR3 coding DNA: TGTGCCAGCAGCTTGAGAACGCCCCGGGCTAACTATGGCTACACCTTC.

The rearrangement uses TRBV5-4 and TRBJ1-3; tentatively, D is TRBD1 (6 bases). In germline, CDR1 is SGHNT, CDR2 YYREEE (reference sequence). The CDR3 covers 16 residues. The V end was cut by 3 bases, the J end by 4 bases, with 17 bases between. Here the CDR3 reads CASSWSGGASGNTIYF. For the CDR3, the DNA is TGTGCCAGCAGCTGGAGTGGGGGGGCATCAGGAAACACCATATATTTT.

The J gene is TRBJ1-5, the V gene TRBV2, with a weak D call TRBD1 (5 bases). This CDR3 is 15 amino acids long. From germline, CDR1 is SNHLY and CDR2 FYNNEI. Trimming shortened V by 5 bases and J by 0 bases, and 11 bases separated the two germline ends. The chain's CDR3 is CASSRDSYSNQPQHF. For the CDR3, the DNA is TGTGCCAGCAGTCGCGACAGTTATAGCAATCAGCCCCAGCATTTT.

The rearrangement uses TRBV14 and TRBJ2-1; D is perhaps TRBD1 (6 bases). The V gene lost 3 bases and the J gene lost 7 bases, with 13 bases spanning the gap. There are 14 residues in the CDR3. CDR1 is SGHDN and CDR2 is FVKESK in the germline V gene. In DNA, the CDR3 is TGTGCCAGCAGCCAGACAGGAACCCCGAATGAGCAGTTCTTC. This gives the protein CASSQTGTPNEQFF. Using reference TRBV14 and TRBJ2-1 for the parts outside the CDR3, the full variable domain is EAGVTQFPSHSVIEKGQTVTLRCDPISGHDNLYWYRRVMGKEIKFLLHFVKESKQDESGMPNNRFLAERTGGTYSTLKVQPAELEDSGVYFCASSQTGTPNEQFFGPGTRLTVL.

The genes are TRBV3-1 (or the pseudogene TRBV3-2) and TRBJ2-7; D possibly corresponds to TRBD2 (5 bases). Trimming took 0 bases from V and 2 from J, leaving 11 bases between them. CDR1 is LGHDT, CDR2 YNNKEL, per germline (reference sequence). The CDR3 has 15 amino acids. CDR3 amino acids: CASSQDGTGTYEQYF. The CDR3 region has the DNA TGTGCCAGCAGCCAAGATGGAACGGGAACCTACGAGCAGTACTTC.